This is a list of T cell receptor beta chains from one sample in a study of cytomegalovirus exposure and HLA in healthy donors. The assay was immunoSEQ multiplex PCR, and TCRdb's table has in-frame clones only and misses some. The sample lists 150,000 or so clones, about 85% occurring once. The sample taken for sequencing was PBMCs. The receptors derive from a man younger than 30 in good health and CMV-seronegative. Each CDR3 is given with its conserved first and last residue. Each record gives: clone size, J gene, D gene, V gene, CDR3 protein, CDR3 DNA. D genes are given only for firm matches. Only part of the rows carry a size: once, few, many, or a class if the clone is expanded.

abundance: NA
j_gene: TRBJ2-7
d_gene: NA
v_gene: TRBV9
CDR3aa: CASSVGDRGEQYF
CDR3nt: TGTGCCAGCAGCGTAGGAGACAGAGGCGAGCAGTACTTC

abundance: NA
j_gene: TRBJ2-3
d_gene: TRBD2
v_gene: TRBV6-5
CDR3aa: CASVGAGAVDTQYF
CDR3nt: TGTGCCAGCGTCGGAGCGGGGGCGGTTGATACGCAGTATTTT

abundance: many
j_gene: TRBJ2-1
d_gene: TRBD1
v_gene: TRBV15
CDR3aa: CATSPGQGSNEQFF
CDR3nt: TGTGCCACGTCCCCGGGACAGGGGTCGAATGAGCAGTTCTTC

abundance: NA
j_gene: TRBJ2-3
d_gene: TRBD2
v_gene: TRBV9
CDR3aa: CASKRGSTDTQYF
CDR3nt: TGTGCCAGCAAGCGGGGGAGCACAGATACGCAGTATTTT

abundance: NA
j_gene: TRBJ2-5
d_gene: NA
v_gene: TRBV7-9
CDR3aa: CSSSLAWGPQETQYF
CDR3nt: TGTTCCAGCAGTTTAGCGTGGGGCCCGCAAGAGACCCAGTACTTC

abundance: NA
j_gene: TRBJ2-3
d_gene: NA
v_gene: TRBV14
CDR3aa: CASSQRDGGPSDTQYF
CDR3nt: TGTGCCAGCAGCCAAAGGGACGGGGGGCCCAGTGATACGCAGTATTTT

abundance: NA
j_gene: TRBJ2-3
d_gene: TRBD2
v_gene: TRBV6-4
CDR3aa: CASSEREGPDTQYF
CDR3nt: TGTGCCAGCAGTGAGCGGGAGGGCCCAGATACGCAGTATTTT

abundance: NA
j_gene: TRBJ1-2
d_gene: TRBD1
v_gene: TRBV4-1
CDR3aa: CASSPAGTGVYYGYTF
CDR3nt: TGCGCCAGCAGCCCAGCCGGGACAGGGGTTTACTATGGCTACACCTTC

abundance: NA
j_gene: TRBJ1-3
d_gene: NA
v_gene: TRBV9
CDR3aa: CASSVGAISGNTIYF
CDR3nt: TGTGCCAGCAGCGTAGGGGCAATCTCTGGAAACACCATATATTTT

abundance: NA
j_gene: TRBJ2-5
d_gene: TRBD2
v_gene: TRBV7-7
CDR3aa: CASGAGETQYF
CDR3nt: TGTGCTAGCGGGGCCGGGGAGACCCAGTACTTC

abundance: NA
j_gene: TRBJ2-2
d_gene: TRBD1
v_gene: TRBV29-1
CDR3aa: CSGRQGANTGELFF
CDR3nt: TGCAGCGGTCGACAGGGGGCGAACACCGGGGAGCTGTTTTTT

abundance: NA
j_gene: TRBJ2-1
d_gene: NA
v_gene: TRBV18
CDR3aa: CASSGGPNEQFF
CDR3nt: TGTGCCAGCTCAGGAGGGCCTAATGAGCAGTTCTTC

abundance: NA
j_gene: TRBJ2-4
d_gene: TRBD1
v_gene: TRBV5-1
CDR3aa: CASSLTGTGAVLAKNIQYF
CDR3nt: TGCGCCAGCAGCTTGACAGGGACAGGGGCTGTACTAGCCAAAAACATTCAGTACTTC

abundance: NA
j_gene: TRBJ2-2
d_gene: TRBD2
v_gene: TRBV7-9
CDR3aa: CASSFIAGTGELFF
CDR3nt: TGTGCCAGCAGCTTCATAGCGGGCACCGGGGAGCTGTTTTTT

abundance: NA
j_gene: TRBJ2-3
d_gene: NA
v_gene: TRBV7-9
CDR3aa: CASSSEPSTDTQYF
CDR3nt: TGTGCCAGCAGCTCCGAGCCTAGCACAGATACGCAGTATTTT

abundance: few
j_gene: TRBJ2-3
d_gene: NA
v_gene: TRBV7-3
CDR3aa: CASSPGSTDTQYF
CDR3nt: TGTGCCAGCAGCCCCGGGAGCACAGATACGCAGTATTTT

abundance: NA
j_gene: TRBJ2-2
d_gene: TRBD2
v_gene: TRBV23-1
CDR3aa: CASSLAGGPPGELFF
CDR3nt: TGCGCCAGCAGTCTAGCGGGGGGCCCACCCGGGGAGCTGTTTTTT

abundance: NA
j_gene: TRBJ2-3
d_gene: TRBD1
v_gene: TRBV5-1
CDR3aa: CASSLRQGAVTQYF
CDR3nt: TGCGCCAGCAGCTTGAGGCAGGGGGCGGTTACGCAGTATTTT

abundance: once
j_gene: TRBJ2-7
d_gene: TRBD1
v_gene: TRBV14
CDR3aa: CASRDRVIDEQYF
CDR3nt: TGTGCCAGCCGGGACAGGGTTATCGACGAGCAGTACTTC

abundance: NA
j_gene: TRBJ2-7
d_gene: TRBD1
v_gene: TRBV6-5
CDR3aa: CASSYPGQGNEQYF
CDR3nt: TGTGCCAGCAGTTACCCGGGACAGGGCAACGAGCAGTACTTC

abundance: NA
j_gene: TRBJ2-3
d_gene: TRBD2
v_gene: TRBV28
CDR3aa: CASAPGGVSVSQYF
CDR3nt: TGTGCCAGCGCCCCGGGAGGGGTCTCAGTTTCGCAGTATTTT

abundance: NA
j_gene: TRBJ2-3
d_gene: TRBD2
v_gene: TRBV2
CDR3aa: CASSGTSGGPSTDTQYF
CDR3nt: TGTGCCAGCAGCGGGACTAGCGGGGGGCCGAGCACAGATACGCAGTATTTT

abundance: NA
j_gene: TRBJ2-7
d_gene: TRBD2
v_gene: TRBV7-2
CDR3aa: CASSPLLAGGLHEQYF
CDR3nt: TGTGCCAGCAGTCCACTACTAGCGGGAGGGCTTCACGAGCAGTACTTC

abundance: NA
j_gene: TRBJ2-7
d_gene: NA
v_gene: TRBV29-1
CDR3aa: CSVRGRGPYEQYF
CDR3nt: TGCAGCGTTCGAGGCAGGGGCCCCTACGAGCAGTACTTC

abundance: once
j_gene: TRBJ1-2
d_gene: TRBD1
v_gene: TRBV19
CDR3aa: CASSMRGRVYGYTF
CDR3nt: TGTGCCAGTAGTATGAGGGGGCGCGTCTATGGCTACACCTTC

abundance: NA
j_gene: TRBJ2-7
d_gene: TRBD1
v_gene: TRBV19
CDR3aa: CASNHGQGAGEQYF
CDR3nt: TGTGCCAGTAATCACGGACAGGGGGCAGGGGAGCAGTACTTC

abundance: NA
j_gene: TRBJ2-6
d_gene: NA
v_gene: TRBV2
CDR3aa: CASSDSSGANVLTF
CDR3nt: TGTGCCAGCAGTGACAGCTCTGGGGCCAACGTCCTGACTTTC